This TCR beta chain comes out of a study of blood T cell repertoires in COVID-19. In the study overall: Samples of COVID-19 (acute and convalescent) were obtained from the United States, Italy and Spain.

This clone was found once. Original processing methods: Amplified reference gene primers provided the basis for estimating nucleated cell counts. Sequenced by immunoSEQ multiplex PCR; TCRdb stores in-frame clones only, minus some. The V and J calls and the clone size are those of that table, but D and trimming were determined from the DNA. The sample contains about 96,000 clones, around 85% of which appear only once. CDR3 length: 14 amino acids. CDR1 and CDR2 from the germline V gene are MNHEY and SVGAGI. V lost 7 bases, J lost 8 bases, and 18 bases lay in between. The sequenced material came from peripheral blood. This TCR was sampled from a woman aged 60-75 years with acute or convalescent COVID-19. The V and J genes are TRBV6-5 and TRBJ2-1, with D possibly TRBD1 on 6 matching bases. CDR3 in amino acids: CASNRDTGYDEQFF. CDR3 DNA: TGTGCCAGCAACCGGGACACGGGATATGATGAGCAGTTCTTC.